This T cell receptor beta chain derives from a study of neurological immune-mediated disorders. The V and J ends lost 1 base and 7 bases, in that order; junction bases with no gene match: 5. Germline V gene lookup returns CDR1 DFQATT and CDR2 SNEGSKA (reference sequence). The CDR3 covers 14 residues. This clonotype was recorded at least ten times. What it binds is unknown. Regarding time point: longitudinal time-point 1 (baseline). Over 160 million TCR-beta sequences (from 15-18 subjects) were yielded by each sequencing run. One entry per CDR3 protein results from TCRdb running MiXCR on the 5' RACE reads. The sample yields tens of thousands of distinct CDR3 sequences, around 15% seen once. Regarding the study as a whole: Healthy controls had more TCR clonal expansion than multiple sclerosis, which showed the least, whereas HTLV-1-associated myelopathy showed the most.

V is TRBV20-1 and J is TRBJ2-1; 9 nucleotides match TRBD2. Sequenced sample: PBMCs. This receptor was taken from a female donor with HTLV-1-associated myelopathy (HAM/TSP). CDR3 in amino acids: CSARVAGVQNEQFF. The CDR3 region has the DNA TGCAGTGCTAGAGTAGCGGGGGTACAAAATGAGCAGTTCTTC.